A single sample gave rise to the 7 T cell receptor beta chains below, sequenced in a study of T cells after posttransplantation cyclophosphamide. The repertoire was sequenced with immunoSEQ multiplex PCR; TCRdb's copy has only in-frame clones and lacks some. The record shows some 46,000 clones for this sample, with no singletons present. Material: PBMCs. The source is a man aged 35-49 years in good health, CMV-negative, and a related stem cell transplant donor.

This clone was seen repeatedly, ten times or more. The chain carries TRBV27 and TRBJ1-1; TRBD1 matches 7 bases. Per the germline V gene, CDR1 is MNHEY and CDR2 is SMNVEV (reference sequence). There are 15 residues in the CDR3. V trimming: 2 bases; J trimming: 1 base; junction bases outside the gene matches: 4. CDR3 in amino acids: CASSLEGAPNTEAFF. The CDR3 DNA follows: TGTGCCAGCAGTTTAGAGGGGGCCCCGAACACTGAAGCTTTCTTT.

A remark on this clone: A much larger clone lies one base from this, so it may be a read error. Additional DNA sequences in this sample encode the identical CDR3. The gene calls are TRBV10-3 and TRBJ2-3; 7 bases are a match to TRBD2. CDR3 length equals 17 residues. V lost 11 bases, J lost 6 bases, and 23 bases stayed unmatched. Germline loops: CDR1 ENHRY, CDR2 SYGVKD. DNA of the CDR3: TGTGCCGTCGACCTAGACCCCGGCCTAGCGGCGGGGGATACGCAGTATTTT. It translates to CAVDLDPGLAAGDTQYF.

The CDR3 DNA sequence: TGTGCCAGCAGCGCGGGCACAGCCTACGAGCAGTACGTC. The encoded protein is CASSAGTAYEQYV. The V gene is TRBV7-2, the J gene TRBJ2-7; D perhaps matches TRBD2 (5 bases). The V end lost 5 bases, the J end lost 2 bases, and 10 bases lay between the germline ends. CDR1 is SGHTA and CDR2 is FQGNSA in the germline V gene. There are 13 residues in the CDR3.

This clone came up many times. The CDR3 DNA reads as TGTGCCAGCTCACCTCAGACAGGGGCAGAGGAGACCCAGTACTTC. It codes for CASSPQTGAEETQYF. The chain uses TRBV18 and TRBJ2-5, with TRBD1 matching over 8 bases. This CDR3 spans 15 amino acids. Germline assignment: CDR1 KGHSH and CDR2 LQKENI. V lost 3 bases and J lost 5; bases outside the gene matches: 8.

This clone was counted many times. The chain recombines TRBV19 with TRBJ2-3; 9 positions match TRBD2. Trimming removed 7 bases from V and 7 bases from J; junction bases left unmatched: 6. Germline CDR1 LNHDA, CDR2 SQIVND (reference sequence). CDR3 size: 13 residues. The CDR3 protein is CASKPSGTNTQYF. The CDR3, as DNA: TGTGCCAGTAAGCCTAGCGGGACCAATACGCAGTATTTT.

This clone was counted ten times or more. This chain connects TRBV4-1 to TRBJ1-1; tentative D call: TRBD1 (5 bases). This CDR3 is built from 16 residues. The germline V gene encodes CDR1 MGHRA and CDR2 YSYEKL. The germline V and J ends were trimmed by 3 bases and 4 bases, with 18 bases remaining between them. CDR3 amino acids: CASSHQGSQGSTEAFF. Written as DNA, the CDR3 is TGCGCCAGCAGCCATCAGGGATCTCAGGGTAGCACTGAAGCTTTCTTT.

The V gene is TRBV7-3, the J gene TRBJ2-1; a possible D gene is TRBD2 (5 bases). V shed 6 bases and J shed 7 bases, with 19 bases lying between them. This CDR3 has 15 amino acids. The germline gives CDR1 SGHTA, CDR2 FQGTGA. CDR3 bases: TGTGCCAGCAGTTTTGGCCGCGGAGGTCTTAATGAGCAGTTCTTC. As protein: CASSFGRGGLNEQFF.